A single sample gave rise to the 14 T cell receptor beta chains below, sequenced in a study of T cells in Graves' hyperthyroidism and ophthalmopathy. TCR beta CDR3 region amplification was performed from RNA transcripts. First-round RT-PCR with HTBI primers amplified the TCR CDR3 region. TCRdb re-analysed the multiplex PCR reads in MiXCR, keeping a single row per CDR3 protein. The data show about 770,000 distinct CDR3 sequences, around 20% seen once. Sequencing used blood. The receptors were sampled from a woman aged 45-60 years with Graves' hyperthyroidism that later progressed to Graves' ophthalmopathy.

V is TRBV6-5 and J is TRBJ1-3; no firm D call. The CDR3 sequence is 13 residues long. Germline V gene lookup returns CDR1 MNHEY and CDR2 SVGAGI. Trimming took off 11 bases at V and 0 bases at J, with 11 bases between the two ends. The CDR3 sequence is CASALSSGNTIYF. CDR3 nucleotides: TGTGCCTCCGCGCTTAGCTCTGGAAACACCATATATTTT.

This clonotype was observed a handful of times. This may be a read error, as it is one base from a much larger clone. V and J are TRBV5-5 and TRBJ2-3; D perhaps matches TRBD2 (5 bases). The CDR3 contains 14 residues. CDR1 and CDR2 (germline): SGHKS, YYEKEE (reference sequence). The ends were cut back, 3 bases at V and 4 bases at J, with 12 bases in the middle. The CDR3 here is CASSSGLRADTQYF. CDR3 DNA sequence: TGTGCCAGCAGCTCGGGGTTACGAGCAGATACGCAGTATTTT.

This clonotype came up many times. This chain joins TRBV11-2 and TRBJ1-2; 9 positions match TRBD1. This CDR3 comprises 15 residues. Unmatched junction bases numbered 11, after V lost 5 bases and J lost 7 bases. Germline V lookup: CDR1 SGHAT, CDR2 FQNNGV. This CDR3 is CASSLAGTGWRGYTF. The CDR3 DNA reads TGTGCCAGCAGCCTAGCAGGGACAGGGTGGCGTGGCTACACCTTC.

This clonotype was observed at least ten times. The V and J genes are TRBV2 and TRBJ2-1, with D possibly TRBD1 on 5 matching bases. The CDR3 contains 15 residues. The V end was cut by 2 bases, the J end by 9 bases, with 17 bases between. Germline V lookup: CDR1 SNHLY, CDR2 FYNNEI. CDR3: CASSEYRPGSTEQFF. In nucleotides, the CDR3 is TGTGCCAGCAGTGAATATCGTCCAGGGTCCACTGAGCAGTTCTTC.

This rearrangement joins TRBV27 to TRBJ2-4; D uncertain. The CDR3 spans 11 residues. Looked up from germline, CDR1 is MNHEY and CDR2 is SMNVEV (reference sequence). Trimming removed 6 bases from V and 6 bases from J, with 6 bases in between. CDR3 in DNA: TGTGCCAGCAGCCCCGGAAACATTCAGTACTTC. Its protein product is CASSPGNIQYF.

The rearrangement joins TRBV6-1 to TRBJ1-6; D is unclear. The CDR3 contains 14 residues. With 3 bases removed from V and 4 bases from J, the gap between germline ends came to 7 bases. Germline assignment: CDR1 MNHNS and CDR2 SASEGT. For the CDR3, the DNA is TGTGCCAGCAGTGACGGCCCGTATAATTCACCCCTCCACTTT. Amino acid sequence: CASSDGPYNSPLHF.

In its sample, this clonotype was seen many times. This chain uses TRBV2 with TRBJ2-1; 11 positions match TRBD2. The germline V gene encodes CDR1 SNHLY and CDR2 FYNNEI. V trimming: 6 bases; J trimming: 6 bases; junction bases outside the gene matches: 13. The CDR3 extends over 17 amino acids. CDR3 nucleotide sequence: TGTGCCAGCAGGCTCTTAGCGGGGGGGCGGATCCCCAATGAGCAGTTCTTC. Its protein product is CASRLLAGGRIPNEQFF.

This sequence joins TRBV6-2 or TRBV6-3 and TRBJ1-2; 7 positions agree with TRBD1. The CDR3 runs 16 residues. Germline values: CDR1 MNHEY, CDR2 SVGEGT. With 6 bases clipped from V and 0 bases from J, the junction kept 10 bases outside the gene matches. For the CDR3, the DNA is TGTGCCAGCAGCCGCGGACAGGCTTTAGCTAACTATGGCTACACCTTC. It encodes CASSRGQALANYGYTF.

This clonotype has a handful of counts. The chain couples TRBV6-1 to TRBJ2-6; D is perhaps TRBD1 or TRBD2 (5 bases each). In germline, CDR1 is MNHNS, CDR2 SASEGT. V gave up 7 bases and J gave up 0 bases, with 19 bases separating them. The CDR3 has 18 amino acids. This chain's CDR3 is CASKQIVGERSGANVLTF. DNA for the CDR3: TGTGCCAGCAAACAAATCGTGGGGGAGCGCTCTGGGGCCAACGTCCTGACTTTC.

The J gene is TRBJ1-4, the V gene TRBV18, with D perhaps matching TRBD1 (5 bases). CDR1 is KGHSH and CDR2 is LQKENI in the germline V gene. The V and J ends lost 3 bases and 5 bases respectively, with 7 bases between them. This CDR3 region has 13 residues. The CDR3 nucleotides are TGTGCCAGCTCACCTAACAGGAATGAAAAACTGTTTTTT. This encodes CASSPNRNEKLFF.

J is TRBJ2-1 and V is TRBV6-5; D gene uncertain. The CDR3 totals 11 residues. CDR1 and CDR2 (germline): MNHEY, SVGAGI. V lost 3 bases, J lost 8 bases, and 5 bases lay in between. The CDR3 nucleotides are TGTGCCAGCAGTTATCTCCATGAGCAGTTCTTC. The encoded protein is CASSYLHEQFF.

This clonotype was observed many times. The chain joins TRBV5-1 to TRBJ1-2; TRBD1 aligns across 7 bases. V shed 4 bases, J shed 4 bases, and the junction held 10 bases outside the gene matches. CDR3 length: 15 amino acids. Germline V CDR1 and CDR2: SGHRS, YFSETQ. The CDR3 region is CASSQNGQERYGYTF. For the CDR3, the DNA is TGCGCCAGCAGCCAAAATGGACAGGAGCGCTATGGCTACACCTTC.

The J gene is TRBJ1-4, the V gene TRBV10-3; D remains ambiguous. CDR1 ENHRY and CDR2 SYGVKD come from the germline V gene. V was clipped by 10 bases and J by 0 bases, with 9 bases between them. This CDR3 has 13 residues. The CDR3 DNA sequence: TGTGCCACCTCGCCAGCAACTAATGAAAAACTGTTTTTT. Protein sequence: CATSPATNEKLFF.

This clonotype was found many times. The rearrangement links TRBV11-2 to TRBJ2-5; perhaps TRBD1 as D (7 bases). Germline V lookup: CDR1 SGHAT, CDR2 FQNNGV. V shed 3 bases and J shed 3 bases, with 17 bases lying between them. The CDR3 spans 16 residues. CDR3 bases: TGTGCCAGCAGCTTTGGGGGGACAGACAGAGAAGAGACCCAGTACTTC. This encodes CASSFGGTDREETQYF.